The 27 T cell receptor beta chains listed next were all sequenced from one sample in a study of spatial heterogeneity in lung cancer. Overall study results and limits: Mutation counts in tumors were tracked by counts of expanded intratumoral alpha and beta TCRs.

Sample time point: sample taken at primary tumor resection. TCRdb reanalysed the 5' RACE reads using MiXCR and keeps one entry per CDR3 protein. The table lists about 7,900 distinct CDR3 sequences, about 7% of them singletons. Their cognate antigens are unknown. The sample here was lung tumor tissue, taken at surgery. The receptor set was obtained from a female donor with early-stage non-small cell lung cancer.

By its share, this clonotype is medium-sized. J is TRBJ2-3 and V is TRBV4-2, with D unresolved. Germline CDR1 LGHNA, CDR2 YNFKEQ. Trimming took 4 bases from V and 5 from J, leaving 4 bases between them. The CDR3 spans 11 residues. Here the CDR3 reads CASSLGDTQYF. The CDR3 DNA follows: TGTGCCAGCAGCCTCGGAGATACGCAGTATTTT.

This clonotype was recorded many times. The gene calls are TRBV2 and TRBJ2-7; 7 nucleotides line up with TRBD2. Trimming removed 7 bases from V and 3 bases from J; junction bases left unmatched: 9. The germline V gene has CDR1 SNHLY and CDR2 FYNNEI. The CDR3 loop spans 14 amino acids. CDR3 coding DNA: TGTGCCAGCATGTCCCTAGCGGACTACTACGAGCAGTACTTC. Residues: CASMSLADYYEQYF.

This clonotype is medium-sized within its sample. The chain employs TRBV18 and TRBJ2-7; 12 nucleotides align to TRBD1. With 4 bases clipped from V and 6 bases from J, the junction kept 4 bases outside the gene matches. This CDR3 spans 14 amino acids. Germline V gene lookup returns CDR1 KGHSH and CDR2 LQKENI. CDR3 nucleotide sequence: TGTGCCAGCTCACGCCGGGACAGGGGGCCCGAGCAGTACTTC. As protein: CASSRRDRGPEQYF.

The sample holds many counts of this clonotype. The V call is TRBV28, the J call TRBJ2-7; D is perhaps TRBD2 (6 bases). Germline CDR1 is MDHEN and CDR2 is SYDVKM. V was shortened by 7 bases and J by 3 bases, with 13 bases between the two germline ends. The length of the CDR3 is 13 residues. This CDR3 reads CASIGGIHYEQYF. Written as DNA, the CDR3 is TGTGCCAGCATTGGGGGGATCCACTACGAGCAGTACTTC. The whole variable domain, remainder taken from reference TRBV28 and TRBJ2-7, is DVKVTQSSRYLVKRTGEKVFLECVQDMDHENMFWYRQDPGLGLRLIYFSYDVKMKEKGDIPEGYSVSREKKERFSLILESASTNQTSMYLCASIGGIHYEQYFGPGTRLTVT.

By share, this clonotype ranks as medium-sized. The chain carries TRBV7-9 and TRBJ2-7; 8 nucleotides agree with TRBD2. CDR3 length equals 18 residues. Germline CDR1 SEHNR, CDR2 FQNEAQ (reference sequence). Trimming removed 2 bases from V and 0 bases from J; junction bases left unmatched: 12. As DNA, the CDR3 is TGTGCCAGCAGCTTAAGGGCTAGCGGGCGTGGGTTCTCCTACGAGCAGTACTTC. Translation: CASSLRASGRGFSYEQYF.

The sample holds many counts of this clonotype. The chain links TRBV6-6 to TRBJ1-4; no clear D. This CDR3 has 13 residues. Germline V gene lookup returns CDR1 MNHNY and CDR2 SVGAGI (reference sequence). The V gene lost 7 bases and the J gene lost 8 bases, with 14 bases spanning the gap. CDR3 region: CASTEAGWEKLFF. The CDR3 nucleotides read TGTGCCAGCACCGAAGCAGGATGGGAAAAACTGTTTTTT.

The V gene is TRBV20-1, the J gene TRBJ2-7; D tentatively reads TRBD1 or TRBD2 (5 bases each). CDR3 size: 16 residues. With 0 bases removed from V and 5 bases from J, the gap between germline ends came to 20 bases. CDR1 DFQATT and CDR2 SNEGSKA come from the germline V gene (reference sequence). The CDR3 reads CSARETGIGVGDEQYF. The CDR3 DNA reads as TGCAGTGCTAGAGAAACCGGGATAGGGGTGGGGGACGAGCAGTACTTC.

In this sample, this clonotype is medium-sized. Here the CDR3 DNA reads TGTGCCAGCAGGGGACTAGCGGGAGAGACCCAGTACTTC. It yields the protein CASRGLAGETQYF. The rearrangement joins TRBV11-1 to TRBJ2-5; 12 nucleotides line up with TRBD2. Looked up from germline, CDR1 is SGHAT and CDR2 is FQDESV (reference sequence). Germline trimming cut 6 bases from V and 4 bases from J; bases unmatched to any gene: 0. CDR3 length: 13 amino acids.

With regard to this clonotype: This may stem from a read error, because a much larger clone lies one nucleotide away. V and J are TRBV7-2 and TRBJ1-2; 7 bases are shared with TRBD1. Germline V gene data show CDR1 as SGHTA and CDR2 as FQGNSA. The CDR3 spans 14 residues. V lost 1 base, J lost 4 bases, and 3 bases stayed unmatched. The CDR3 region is CASSLEGTVYGYTF. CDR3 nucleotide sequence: TGTGCCAGCAGCTTAGAGGGGACAGTCTATGGCTACACCTTC.

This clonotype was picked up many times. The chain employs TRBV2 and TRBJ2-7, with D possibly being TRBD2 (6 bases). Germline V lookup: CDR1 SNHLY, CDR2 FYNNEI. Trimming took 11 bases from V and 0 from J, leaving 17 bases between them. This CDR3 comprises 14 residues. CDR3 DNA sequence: TGTGCCGGTACCGGGACTTACAGCTCCTACGAGCAGTACTTC. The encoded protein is CAGTGTYSSYEQYF.

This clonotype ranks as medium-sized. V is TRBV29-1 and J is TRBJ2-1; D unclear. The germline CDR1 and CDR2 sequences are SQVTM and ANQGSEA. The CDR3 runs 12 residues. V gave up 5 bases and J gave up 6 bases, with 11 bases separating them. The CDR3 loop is CSVQMLFNEQFF. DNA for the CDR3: TGCAGCGTTCAAATGCTATTCAATGAGCAGTTCTTC.

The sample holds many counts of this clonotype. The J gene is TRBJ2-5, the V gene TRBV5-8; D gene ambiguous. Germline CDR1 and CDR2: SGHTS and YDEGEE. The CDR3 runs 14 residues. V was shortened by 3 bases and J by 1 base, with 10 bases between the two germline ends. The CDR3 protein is CASSYRRSQETQYF. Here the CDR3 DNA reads TGTGCCAGCAGCTACAGACGGAGCCAAGAGACCCAGTACTTC. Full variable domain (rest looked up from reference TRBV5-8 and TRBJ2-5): EAGVTQSPTHLIKTRGQQATLRCSPISGHTSVYWYQQALGLGLQFLLWYDEGEERNRGNFPPRFSGRQFPNYSSELNVNALELEDSALYLCASSYRRSQETQYFGPGTRLLVL.

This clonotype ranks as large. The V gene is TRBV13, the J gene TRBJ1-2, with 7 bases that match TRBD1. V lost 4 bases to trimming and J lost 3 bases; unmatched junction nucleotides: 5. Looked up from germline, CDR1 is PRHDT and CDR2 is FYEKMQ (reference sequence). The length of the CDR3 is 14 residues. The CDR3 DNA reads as TGTGCCAGCAGCTCATTTGGGACAGACTATGGCTACACCTTC. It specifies CASSSFGTDYGYTF.

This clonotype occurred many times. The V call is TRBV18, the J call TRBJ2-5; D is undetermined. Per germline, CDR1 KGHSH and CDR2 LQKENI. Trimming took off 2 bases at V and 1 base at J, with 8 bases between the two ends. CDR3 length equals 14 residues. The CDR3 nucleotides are TGTGCCAGCTCACCAAGGACGGCCCAAGAGACCCAGTACTTC. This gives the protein CASSPRTAQETQYF.

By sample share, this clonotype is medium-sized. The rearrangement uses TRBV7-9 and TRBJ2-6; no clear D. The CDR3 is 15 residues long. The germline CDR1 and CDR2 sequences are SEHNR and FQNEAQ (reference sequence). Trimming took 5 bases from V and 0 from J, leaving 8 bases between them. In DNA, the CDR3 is TGTGCCAGCAGCCCGCGAAGCTCTGGGGCCAACGTCCTGACTTTC. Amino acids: CASSPRSSGANVLTF.

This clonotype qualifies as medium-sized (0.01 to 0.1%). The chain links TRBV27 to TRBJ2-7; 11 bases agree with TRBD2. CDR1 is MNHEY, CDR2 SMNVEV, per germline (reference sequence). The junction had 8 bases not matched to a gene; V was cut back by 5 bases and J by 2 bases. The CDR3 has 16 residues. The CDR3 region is CASSPRSSGRAYEQYF. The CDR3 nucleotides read TGTGCCAGCAGTCCCCGGAGTAGCGGGAGGGCCTACGAGCAGTACTTC.

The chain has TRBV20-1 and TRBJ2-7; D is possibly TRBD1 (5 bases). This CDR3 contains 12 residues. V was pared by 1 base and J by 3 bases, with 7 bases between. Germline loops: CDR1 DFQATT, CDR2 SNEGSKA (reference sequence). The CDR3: CSARGGYYEQYF. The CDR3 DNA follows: TGCAGTGCTAGAGGGGGCTACTACGAGCAGTACTTC.

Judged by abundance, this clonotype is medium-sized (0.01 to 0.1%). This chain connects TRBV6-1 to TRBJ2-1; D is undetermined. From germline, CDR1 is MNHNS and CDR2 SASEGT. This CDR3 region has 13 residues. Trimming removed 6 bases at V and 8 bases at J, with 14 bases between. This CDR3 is CASSGIPWDEQFF. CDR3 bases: TGTGCCAGCAGCGGTATTCCTTGGGATGAGCAGTTCTTC.

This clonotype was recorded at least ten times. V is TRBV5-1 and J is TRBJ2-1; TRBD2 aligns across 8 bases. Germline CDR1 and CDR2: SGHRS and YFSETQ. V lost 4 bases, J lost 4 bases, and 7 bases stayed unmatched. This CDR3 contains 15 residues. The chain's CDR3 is CASSRREGVYNEQFF. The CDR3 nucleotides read TGCGCCAGCAGCAGACGGGAGGGAGTTTACAATGAGCAGTTCTTC.

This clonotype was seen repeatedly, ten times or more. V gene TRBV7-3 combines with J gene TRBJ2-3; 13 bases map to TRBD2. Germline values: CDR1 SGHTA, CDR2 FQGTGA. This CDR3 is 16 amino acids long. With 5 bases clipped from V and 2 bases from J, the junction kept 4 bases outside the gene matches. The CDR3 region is CASSTGTSGITDTQYF. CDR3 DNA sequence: TGTGCCAGCAGCACGGGGACTAGCGGGATCACAGATACGCAGTATTTT.

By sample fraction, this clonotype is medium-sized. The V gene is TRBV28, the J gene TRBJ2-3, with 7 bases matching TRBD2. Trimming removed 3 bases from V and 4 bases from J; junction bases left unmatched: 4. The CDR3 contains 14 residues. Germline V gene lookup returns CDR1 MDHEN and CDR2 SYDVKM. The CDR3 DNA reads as TGTGCCAGCAGTTTGGGGGGGACCCCAGATACGCAGTATTTT. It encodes CASSLGGTPDTQYF.

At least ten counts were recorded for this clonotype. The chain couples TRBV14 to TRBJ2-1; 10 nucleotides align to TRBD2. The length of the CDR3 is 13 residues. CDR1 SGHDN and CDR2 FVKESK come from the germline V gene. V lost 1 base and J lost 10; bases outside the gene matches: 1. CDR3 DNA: TGTGCCAGCAGCCAAGGACTAGCGGGCGAGCAGTTCTTC. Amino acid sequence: CASSQGLAGEQFF.

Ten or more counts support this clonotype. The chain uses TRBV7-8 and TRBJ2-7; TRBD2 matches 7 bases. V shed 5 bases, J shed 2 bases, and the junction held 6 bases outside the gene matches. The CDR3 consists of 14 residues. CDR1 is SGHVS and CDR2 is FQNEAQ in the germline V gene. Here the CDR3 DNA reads TGTGCCAGCAGCCCCGGGACTAACCCCTACGAGCAGTACTTC. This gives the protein CASSPGTNPYEQYF.

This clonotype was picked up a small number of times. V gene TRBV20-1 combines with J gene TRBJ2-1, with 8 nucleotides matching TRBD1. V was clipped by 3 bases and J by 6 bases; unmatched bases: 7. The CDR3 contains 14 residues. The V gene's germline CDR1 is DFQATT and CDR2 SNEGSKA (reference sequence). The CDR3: CSARDRAIFNEQFF. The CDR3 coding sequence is TGCAGTGCTAGGGACAGGGCAATATTCAATGAGCAGTTCTTC.

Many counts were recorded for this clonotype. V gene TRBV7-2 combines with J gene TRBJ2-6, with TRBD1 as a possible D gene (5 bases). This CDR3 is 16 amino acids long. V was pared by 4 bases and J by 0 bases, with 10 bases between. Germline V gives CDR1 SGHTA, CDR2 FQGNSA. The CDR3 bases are TGTGCCAGCAGCTCAAGGACAAGCTCTGGGGCCAACGTCCTGACTTTC. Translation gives CASSSRTSSGANVLTF.

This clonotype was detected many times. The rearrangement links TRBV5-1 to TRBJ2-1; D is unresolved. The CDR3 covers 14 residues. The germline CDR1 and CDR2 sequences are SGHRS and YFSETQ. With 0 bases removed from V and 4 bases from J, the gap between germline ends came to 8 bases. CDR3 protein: CASSLGIGYNEQFF. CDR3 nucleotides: TGCGCCAGCAGCTTGGGGATCGGATACAATGAGCAGTTCTTC. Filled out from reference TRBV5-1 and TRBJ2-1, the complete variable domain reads KAGVTQTPRYLIKTRGQQVTLSCSPISGHRSVSWYQQTPGQGLQFLFEYFSETQRNKGNFPGRFSGRQFSNSRSEMNVSTLELGDSALYLCASSLGIGYNEQFFGPGTRLTVL.

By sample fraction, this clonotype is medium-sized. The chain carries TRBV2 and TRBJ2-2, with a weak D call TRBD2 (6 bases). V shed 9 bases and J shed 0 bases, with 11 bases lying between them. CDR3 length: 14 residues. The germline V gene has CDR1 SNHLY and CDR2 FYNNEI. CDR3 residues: CASLWRANTGELFF. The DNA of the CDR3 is TGTGCCAGTCTTTGGAGGGCGAACACCGGGGAGCTGTTTTTT. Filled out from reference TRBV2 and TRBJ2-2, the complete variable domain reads EPEVTQTPSHQVTQMGQEVILRCVPISNHLYFYWYRQILGQKVEFLVSFYNNEISEKSEIFDDQFSVERPDGSNFTLKIRSTKLEDSAMYFCASLWRANTGELFFGEGSRLTVL.